Each of the 20 T cell receptor beta chains below was sequenced from the same sample in a study of tissue T cells after allogeneic stem cell transplantation. Generated by immunoSEQ multiplex PCR, the TCRdb table keeps only in-frame clones and is missing some. This sample has roughly 6,800 clones, with about 50% found just once. Stated time point: mouse harvest day 7 after allogeneic transplant. Each mouse received 10^7 T-cell-depleted marrow cells plus 10^6 splenic CD5+ T cells by tail vein. The sequencing sample was made of gut tissue. These receptors were obtained from a female BALB/c mouse given C57BL/6 T cells with graft-versus-host disease after an allogeneic hematopoietic cell transplant.

Remarks on this clone: Germline and genes: mouse. This chain's CDR3 is CASSPHWGGANTGQLYF. The CDR3 bases that were read are TGTGCCAGCAGTCCTCACTGGGGGGGCGCTAACACCGGGCAGCTCTAC. The chain carries TRBV26 and TRBJ2-2; 11 bases align to TRBD2. The read ends 1 residue shy of where the CDR3 ends; the end is completed using the germline J gene. Germline V gene data show CDR1 as KGHPV and CDR2 as FQNQEV (reference sequence). After removal of 4 bases from V and 2 bases from J, the junction contained 6 bases not matched to a gene. The CDR3 consists of 17 residues.

In the case of this clone: Any gene name here is a mouse gene name. The CDR3 is cut off 1 residue early in the read; its end comes from the germline J gene. The gene calls are TRBV23 and TRBJ1-1; the table's D call, TRBD1, has no DNA check behind it. In germline, CDR1 is KGHTA, CDR2 FQNQQP. The CDR3 contains 14 residues. CDR3 sequence reads: CSSSTGTTNTEVFF. CDR3 DNA, as far as it was read: TGCTCCAGCTCAACCGGGACAACAAACACAGAAGTCTTC.

Comment on this clone: Gene names and germline refer to mouse. Read sequence stops 1 residue before the CDR3 end, and the germline J gene provides the missing end. The chain uses TRBV16 and TRBJ2-1; TRBD1 might be the D (6 bases). From germline, CDR1 is SGHSA and CDR2 FRNQAP. The V gene lost 5 bases and the J gene lost 5 bases, with 13 bases spanning the gap. The CDR3 spans 14 residues. CDR3 DNA, as far as it was read: TGTGCAAGCAGCGTCGAACAGGGTCATGCTGAGCAGTTC. Translated, it gives CASSVEQGHAEQF. The whole CDR3 sequence is CASSVEQGHAEQFF.

There are a few counts of this clone. Mouse germline and gene names are used. The CDR3 protein is CASSHDSGNTLYF. The DNA read from the CDR3 is TGTGCCAGCAGTCACGATTCTGGAAATACGCTCTAT. The gene calls are TRBV26 and TRBJ1-3; D gene unclear. The sequenced fragment ends 1 residue before the CDR3 boundary, so the rest is inferred from the germline J gene. V dropped 4 bases and J dropped 0 bases, with 4 bases sitting between them. In germline, CDR1 is KGHPV, CDR2 FQNQEV (reference sequence). This CDR3 has 13 amino acids.

This clone has a handful of counts. Gene names denote mouse genes. The read halts 1 residue ahead of the CDR3 end, with the missing end drawn from the germline J gene. The chain uses TRBV26 and TRBJ2-7; no clear D gene. The germline V gene encodes CDR1 KGHPV and CDR2 FQNQEV (reference sequence). V was cut by 2 bases and J by 0 bases, with 8 bases left in between. The CDR3 runs to 14 residues. CDR3 region: CASSLEWDSYEQYF. The DNA read from the CDR3 is TGTGCCAGCAGTCTGGAATGGGACTCCTATGAACAGTAC.

On this clone: Gene names refer to mouse genes. The CDR3 goes on 1 residue after the read ends, and that part is filled in from the germline J gene. The same CDR3 can be traced to other DNA sequences in this sample. V usage is TRBV26 and J usage is TRBJ1-2; TRBD1 aligns across 9 bases. The CDR3 extends over 14 amino acids. V lost 4 bases, J lost 0 bases, and 0 bases stayed unmatched. Germline loops: CDR1 KGHPV, CDR2 FQNQEV (reference sequence). CDR3 DNA, as far as it was read: TGTGCCAGCAGTCGACAGGGGGCAAACTCCGACTACACC. Translating gives CASSRQGANSDYT. The complete CDR3 sequence is CASSRQGANSDYTF.

With respect to this clone: The genes and germline here are from mouse. The read ends 1 residue before the CDR3 terminus; that terminus is restored from the germline J gene. This chain links TRBV26 with TRBJ2-5; D remains ambiguous. Germline V gene lookup returns CDR1 KGHPV and CDR2 FQNQEV (reference sequence). Deletions cut 6 bases from V and 3 bases from J, with 13 bases between. The length of the CDR3 is 14 residues. CDR3 DNA, as far as it was read: TGTGCCAGCAGCCTGACCGGGAGACAAGACACCCAGTAC. The encoded protein is CASSLTGRQDTQY. The complete CDR3 reads CASSLTGRQDTQYF.

Details on this clone: Here the gene names and germline are mouse. Read sequence stops 1 residue before the CDR3 end, and the germline J gene provides the missing end. The chain couples TRBV13-1 to TRBJ2-5; TRBD2 matches at 7 bases. This CDR3 region has 15 residues. V lost 0 bases, J lost 3 bases, and 4 bases stayed unmatched. Germline V CDR1 and CDR2: NSHNY, SYGAGN. CDR3 loop: CASSDGGGPQDTQYF. Incomplete CDR3 DNA: TGTGCCAGCAGTGATGGGGGGGGACCTCAAGACACCCAGTAC.

To note about this clone: The gene names given are mouse names. From the germline J gene comes the end of the CDR3, since the read stops 1 residue before it. This chain uses TRBV26 with TRBJ2-7, with TRBD2 matching 11 bases. The CDR3 loop spans 14 amino acids. Unmatched junction bases numbered 5, after V lost 6 bases and J lost 4 bases. Germline V gene sequence: CDR1 KGHPV, CDR2 FQNQEV (reference sequence). The DNA read from the CDR3 is TGTGCCAGCAGCGCCGGGACTGGGGGTTATGAACAGTAC. It is translated as CASSAGTGGYEQY. The full CDR3 protein is CASSAGTGGYEQYF.

Notes on this clone: Gene names denote mouse genes. The read comes to an end 1 residue before the CDR3 does, leaving the germline J gene to fill in the end. The chain is built from TRBV26 and TRBJ1-1, with 7 positions matching TRBD1. CDR1 KGHPV and CDR2 FQNQEV come from the germline V gene (reference sequence). Trimming at V came to 2 bases and at J to 1 base, leaving 1 base not matched to a gene. The length of the CDR3 is 14 residues. The CDR3 spells CASSLAGGNTEVFF. The DNA read from the CDR3 is TGTGCCAGCAGTCTGGCAGGGGGAAACACAGAAGTCTTC. Full variable domain (missing parts from reference TRBV26 and TRBJ1-1): NSKVIQTPRYLVKGQGQKAKMRCIPEKGHPVVFWYQQNKNNEFKFLINFQNQEVLQQIDMTEKRFSAECPSNSPCSLEIQSSEAGDSALYLCASSLAGGNTEVFFGKGTRLTVV.

This clone was found a few times. Genes and germline are mouse. Sequencing ends 1 residue short of the CDR3 end; the germline J gene provides the rest. The V call is TRBV26, the J call TRBJ1-4, with D possibly being TRBD1 (6 bases). V shed 8 bases and J shed 0 bases, with 10 bases lying between them. This CDR3 spans 14 amino acids. Germline V CDR1 and CDR2: KGHPV, FQNQEV (reference sequence). The CDR3 sequence is CASLGHLSNERLFF. The CDR3 DNA, read in part, is TGTGCCAGCCTGGGACACCTTTCCAACGAAAGATTATTT.

Note on this clone: Gene names and germline refer to mouse. The read gets to within 1 residue of the CDR3 end, and the germline J gene fills in the rest. The chain recombines TRBV3 with TRBJ2-5; TRBD2 aligns across 9 bases. This CDR3 comprises 14 residues. CDR1 is SNHLY and CDR2 is FYNGKV in the germline V gene (reference sequence). V gave up 5 bases and J gave up 4 bases; unmatched junction bases: 4. The CDR3 DNA, read in part, is TGTGCCAGCAGCCCCTGGGGGGGGGAAGACACCCAGTAC. This translates into CASSPWGGEDTQY. The CDR3 as a whole reads CASSPWGGEDTQYF.

This clone appeared once. Mouse gene names and germline throughout. The CDR3 end is not reached by the read, which stops 1 residue before it; the germline J gene fills it in. The chain links TRBV4 to TRBJ1-2; a weak D match, TRBD1 (5 bases). This CDR3 spans 12 amino acids. Germline V gene sequence: CDR1 LGHDT, CDR2 YNNKQL (reference sequence). V was trimmed by 4 bases and J by 5 bases, leaving 8 bases between them. The sequenced part of the CDR3 DNA is TGTGCCAGCAGCTCGACAGCTTCCGACTACACC. It encodes CASSSTASDYT. The full CDR3 reads CASSSTASDYTF.

With regard to this clone: The listed genes are named as in mouse. CDR3 loop: CASSLEGFNQDTQYF. CDR3 DNA, as far as it was read: TGTGCCAGCAGTCTGGAGGGATTTAACCAAGACACCCAGTAC. The chain links TRBV26 to TRBJ2-5, with D unclear. The DNA ends 1 residue before the CDR3 does, and the rest of the CDR3 is filled in from the germline J gene. The CDR3 consists of 15 residues. Trimming took 2 bases from V and 0 from J, leaving 9 bases between them. Germline assignment: CDR1 KGHPV and CDR2 FQNQEV (reference sequence). The full variable domain, completed using reference TRBV26 and TRBJ2-5, is NSKVIQTPRYLVKGQGQKAKMRCIPEKGHPVVFWYQQNKNNEFKFLINFQNQEVLQQIDMTEKRFSAECPSNSPCSLEIQSSEAGDSALYLCASSLEGFNQDTQYFGPGTRLLVL.

This clone rates as medium-sized. The gene names here belong to mouse. The sequenced fragment ends 1 residue before the CDR3 boundary, so the rest is inferred from the germline J gene. The chain is built from TRBV3 and TRBJ2-7; D is unresolved. This CDR3 comprises 13 residues. CDR1 and CDR2 (germline): SNHLY, FYNGKV (reference sequence). V was cut by 0 bases and J by 4 bases, with 7 bases left in between. The CDR3 region is CASSLAPGYEQYF. The CDR3 bases that were read are TGTGCCAGCAGCTTAGCGCCGGGTTATGAACAGTAC.

As regards this clone: Gene names are the mouse ones. CDR3 sequence: CTCSADEGARNTLYF. CDR3 DNA (partial): TGCACCTGCAGTGCAGATGAGGGGGCGCGGAACACCTTGTAC. This chain links TRBV1 with TRBJ2-4, with D perhaps matching TRBD1 (7 bases). The CDR3 end falls 1 residue outside the read, so it is completed with the germline J gene. V was shortened by 0 bases and J by 6 bases, with 13 bases between the two germline ends. The CDR3 totals 15 residues. CDR1 NSQYPW and CDR2 LRSPGD come from the germline V gene (reference sequence).

Concerning this clone itself: Mouse gene names and germline throughout. The read terminates 1 residue before the CDR3 end, so the remaining end is supplied by the germline J gene. The chain is built from TRBV12-1 and TRBJ1-4, with 7 bases that match TRBD1. The CDR3 consists of 15 residues. Trimming at V came to 0 bases and at J to 3 bases, leaving 3 bases not matched to a gene. Germline lookup yields CDR1 SGHSN and CDR2 HYEKVE. The part of the CDR3 DNA that was read is TGTGCCAGCTCTCTCGAGGGGACAGCCAACGAAAGATTATTT. Protein product: CASSLEGTANERLF. The CDR3 as a whole reads CASSLEGTANERLFF.

Regarding this clone: The genes and germline here are from mouse. The observed sequence ends 1 residue before the CDR3 terminus, with the missing tail filled in from the germline J gene. The gene calls are TRBV13-2 and TRBJ1-5, with TRBD1 identical over 8 bases. Unmatched junction bases numbered 1, after V lost 1 base and J lost 1 base. The CDR3 is made up of 15 amino acids. Germline CDR1 is NNHNN and CDR2 is SYGAGS (reference sequence). The sequenced part of the CDR3 DNA is TGTGCCAGCGGTGATAGACAGGGGAACAACCAGGCTCCGCTT. It translates to CASGDRQGNNQAPL. The whole CDR3 region reads CASGDRQGNNQAPLF.

About this clone: Here the gene names and germline are mouse. Read data end 1 residue before the CDR3 end; the end is taken from the germline J gene. The rearrangement links TRBV3 to TRBJ2-4; TRBD2 agrees at 7 bases. The junction had 5 bases not matched to a gene; V was cut back by 4 bases and J by 1 base. The CDR3 is 15 amino acids. CDR1 SNHLY and CDR2 FYNGKV come from the germline V gene (reference sequence). The CDR3 DNA, read in part, is TGTGCCAGCAGCTCTCGACTGGGCGGTCAAAACACCTTGTAC. It is translated as CASSSRLGGQNTLY. The complete CDR3 protein is CASSSRLGGQNTLYF.

Remarks on this clone: Gene names and germline match the mouse. The missing CDR3 end, 1 residue past where the read stops, is filled in from the germline J gene. The V gene is TRBV26, the J gene TRBJ2-4; maybe TRBD1 (6 bases). The CDR3 contains 14 residues. Germline V gene lookup returns CDR1 KGHPV and CDR2 FQNQEV (reference sequence). With 0 bases removed from V and 3 bases from J, the gap between germline ends came to 7 bases. The DNA read from the CDR3 is TGTGCCAGCAGTCTGTCACAGGGACAAAACACCTTGTAC. It translates to CASSLSQGQNTLY. The whole CDR3 protein is CASSLSQGQNTLYF. The whole variable domain, filled in from reference TRBV26 and TRBJ2-4, reads NSKVIQTPRYLVKGQGQKAKMRCIPEKGHPVVFWYQQNKNNEFKFLINFQNQEVLQQIDMTEKRFSAECPSNSPCSLEIQSSEAGDSALYLCASSLSQGQNTLYFGAGTRLSVL.